The rows below give T cell receptor beta chains drawn from one sample of a study of shared clonotypes between healthy human individuals. The method was immunoSEQ multiplex PCR; TCRdb's version includes in-frame clones alone and lacks a portion of them. The repertoire holds some 2.3 million clones, 90% to 95% seen once, with roughly 0.36% in the top ten. Sequencing used naive CD4+ T cells from PBMCs. The receptor source for this set is a man aged 18 to 29 in good health. Some clones in this sample may be carry-over from other donors' samples. The CDR3 runs from the conserved cysteine through the conserved F or W. D genes are given only for firm matches. A clone size is listed for some rows: how often the clone was seen (once, few, many), or a class if it is expanded.

size: .
J: TRBJ1-2
V: TRBV4-3
D: .
DNA: TGCGCCAGCAGCCAAGATCGGGGTATCTATGGCTACACCTTC
CDR3: CASSQDRGIYGYTF

size: .
J: TRBJ1-2
V: TRBV5-4
D: .
DNA: TGTGCCAGCAGCTTGGGTGGCACGATCAACTACACCTTC
CDR3: CASSLGGTINYTF

size: .
J: TRBJ2-1
V: TRBV25-1
D: TRBD2
DNA: TGTGCCAGCAGTGAATCTGCGGGAGGGGAGGGGGAGCAGTTCTTC
CDR3: CASSESAGGEGEQFF

size: .
J: TRBJ2-5
V: TRBV19
D: .
DNA: TGTGCCAGTAGTCTCCGAACCCCGCCGACTGGAGGAGAGACCCAGTACTTC
CDR3: CASSLRTPPTGGETQYF

size: .
J: TRBJ2-6
V: TRBV20-1
D: .
DNA: TGCAGTGCTAGAGTGGCGGCGGTCCTGACTTTC
CDR3: CSARVAAVLTF

size: .
J: TRBJ1-4
V: TRBV2
D: .
DNA: TGTGCCAGCATGGGAGATAATGAAAAACTGTTTTTT
CDR3: CASMGDNEKLFF

size: .
J: TRBJ1-3
V: TRBV7-7
D: .
DNA: TGTGCCAGCAGCTTCGCCCTCGGCTTCGGAAACACCATATATTTT
CDR3: CASSFALGFGNTIYF

size: .
J: TRBJ1-1
V: TRBV18
D: .
DNA: TGTGCCAGCTCACGAACCTTGGGCGACACTGAAGCTTTCTTT
CDR3: CASSRTLGDTEAFF

size: .
J: TRBJ1-5
V: TRBV28
D: TRBD1
DNA: TGTGCCAGCAGACCTACAGGGGTGTACAATCAGCCCCAGCATTTT
CDR3: CASRPTGVYNQPQHF

size: few
J: TRBJ2-1
V: TRBV27
D: TRBD2
DNA: TGTGCCAGCAGTTCACTAGCGGGTGAGCAGTTCTTC
CDR3: CASSSLAGEQFF

size: .
J: TRBJ2-7
V: TRBV6-4
D: TRBD2
DNA: TGTGCCAGCCCTAGCGGGAGGAGTTTAGAGGAGCAGTACTTC
CDR3: CASPSGRSLEEQYF

size: .
J: TRBJ1-5
V: TRBV19
D: .
DNA: TGTGCCAGTAGTACCCGATGGGGTGAGGGCAATCAGCCCCAGCATTTT
CDR3: CASSTRWGEGNQPQHF

size: .
J: TRBJ2-3
V: TRBV5-1
D: .
DNA: TGCGCCAGCAGCTTTTCTGGGGGTGGTACAGATACGCAGTATTTT
CDR3: CASSFSGGGTDTQYF

size: .
J: TRBJ1-3
V: TRBV30
D: .
DNA: TGTGCCTGGAGTGTATCGTTTTACCGGATCTCTGGAAACACCATATATTTT
CDR3: CAWSVSFYRISGNTIYF

size: .
J: TRBJ1-1
V: TRBV6-1
D: .
DNA: TGTGCCAGCAAGGAGGGCAGTTTGAACACTGAAGCTTTCTTT
CDR3: CASKEGSLNTEAFF

size: .
J: TRBJ1-1
V: TRBV5-6
D: .
DNA: TGTGCCAGCAGCTTGTGGGGCAGGGCCGGGTCTGAAGCTTTCTTT
CDR3: CASSLWGRAGSEAFF

size: .
J: TRBJ2-1
V: TRBV5-4
D: .
DNA: TGTGCCAGCAGGCAAACGAGTGATTCCTACAATGAGCAGTTCTTC
CDR3: CASRQTSDSYNEQFF

size: .
J: TRBJ2-3
V: TRBV11-3
D: .
DNA: TGTGCCAGCAGCCTCGAGGCGAGCACAGATACGCAGTATTTT
CDR3: CASSLEASTDTQYF

size: .
J: TRBJ1-2
V: TRBV6-1
D: TRBD1
DNA: TGTGCCAGCAGCGGACAGGGCGACTATGGCTACACCTTC
CDR3: CASSGQGDYGYTF

size: .
J: TRBJ2-1
V: TRBV6-4
D: .
DNA: TGTGCCAGCAAGCGGATGAGCTCCTACAATGAGCAGTTCTTC
CDR3: CASKRMSSYNEQFF

size: .
J: TRBJ2-5
V: TRBV5-6
D: .
DNA: TGTGCCAGCAGCTTGCGCAGTTTCCAAGAGACCCAGTACTTC
CDR3: CASSLRSFQETQYF

size: .
J: TRBJ2-5
V: TRBV18
D: .
DNA: TGTGCCAGCTCACTACAGGGACAAGAGACCCAGTACTTC
CDR3: CASSLQGQETQYF

size: .
J: TRBJ1-5
V: TRBV7-9
D: .
DNA: TGTGCCAGCAGCCAAGTGGGGGGGCAGCCCCAGCATTTT
CDR3: CASSQVGGQPQHF

size: .
J: TRBJ2-1
V: TRBV28
D: TRBD2
DNA: TGTGCCAGCAGTTTAGGACTAGCGGGAGAAGGTTGGGAGTTCTTC
CDR3: CASSLGLAGEGWEFF

size: once
J: TRBJ2-7
V: TRBV5-1
D: .
DNA: TGCGCCAGCAGCTTGGCGCACAGCTACGAGCAGTACTTC
CDR3: CASSLAHSYEQYF

size: .
J: TRBJ1-6
V: TRBV7-2
D: .
DNA: TGTGCCAGCAGCTTAATGGCTTCAGGGCTGAATTCACCCCTCCACTTT
CDR3: CASSLMASGLNSPLHF

size: .
J: TRBJ2-1
V: TRBV5-1
D: TRBD2
DNA: TGCGCCAGCTCCCTACAGGGGACTAGCTCCGATGAGCAGTTCTTC
CDR3: CASSLQGTSSDEQFF

size: .
J: TRBJ2-7
V: TRBV5-4
D: TRBD1
DNA: TGTGCCAGCAGCTCCGGGACAGGGGACAAGGAGCAGTACTTC
CDR3: CASSSGTGDKEQYF

size: once
J: TRBJ2-5
V: TRBV30
D: .
DNA: TGTGCCTGGAGTGTTATGAAGACCCAGTACTTC
CDR3: CAWSVMKTQYF

size: .
J: TRBJ1-3
V: TRBV4-1
D: TRBD1
DNA: TGCGCCAGCAGCCAATCTCGGACAGGCCTGATTATCTCTGGAAACACCATATATTTT
CDR3: CASSQSRTGLIISGNTIYF

size: .
J: TRBJ1-2
V: TRBV5-6
D: .
DNA: TGTGCCAGCAGCTCGTACCGGGGACCTCAAGTGAACTATGGCTACACCTTC
CDR3: CASSSYRGPQVNYGYTF

size: .
J: TRBJ2-3
V: TRBV28
D: .
DNA: TGTGCCAGCAGGCCCACATGGGGAGACACAGATACGCAGTATTTT
CDR3: CASRPTWGDTDTQYF

size: once
J: TRBJ1-1
V: TRBV7-9
D: TRBD1
DNA: TGTGCCAGCAGCTTAAAGGGGACAGCCGAGCCGGAGAACACTGAAGCTTTCTTT
CDR3: CASSLKGTAEPENTEAFF

size: .
J: TRBJ2-3
V: TRBV27
D: TRBD1
DNA: TGTGCCAGCAGTTTATGGACAGGGACAGATACGCAGTATTTT
CDR3: CASSLWTGTDTQYF

size: .
J: TRBJ2-7
V: TRBV7-9
D: .
DNA: TGTGCCAGCAGCACAACCAGACAGGGAGGCTACGAGCAGTACTTC
CDR3: CASSTTRQGGYEQYF

size: .
J: TRBJ2-3
V: TRBV19
D: TRBD2
DNA: TGTGCCAGTAGTCTAGCGGGGACAGATACGCAGTATTTT
CDR3: CASSLAGTDTQYF

size: .
J: TRBJ2-3
V: TRBV7-3
D: .
DNA: TGTGCCAGCAGCTTAGCCCCCGGCACAGATACGCAGTATTTT
CDR3: CASSLAPGTDTQYF

size: .
J: TRBJ1-3
V: TRBV28
D: .
DNA: TGTGCCCTTAGTGGTGGAAGAAGAGGCCCTGGAAACACCATATATTTT
CDR3: CALSGGRRGPGNTIYF

size: .
J: TRBJ2-3
V: TRBV5-5
D: TRBD1
DNA: TGTGCCAGCAGCTTGGCCGGACAGGGTAGAGATACGCAGTATTTT
CDR3: CASSLAGQGRDTQYF

size: .
J: TRBJ1-1
V: TRBV6-1
D: .
DNA: TGTGCCAGCAGTGCGGTAGACACTTTGAACACTGAAGCTTTCTTT
CDR3: CASSAVDTLNTEAFF

size: .
J: TRBJ2-6
V: TRBV11-2
D: .
DNA: TGTGCCAGCAGCCATCAGAGCTCTGGGGCCAACGTCCTGACTTTC
CDR3: CASSHQSSGANVLTF

size: .
J: TRBJ2-4
V: TRBV18
D: TRBD1
DNA: TGTGCCAGCTCACCGGACACAGGGGGAAACATTCAGTACTTC
CDR3: CASSPDTGGNIQYF

size: .
J: TRBJ1-2
V: TRBV30
D: .
DNA: TGTGCCTGGGGGGGGACTCCCTATGGCTACACCTTC
CDR3: CAWGGTPYGYTF

size: .
J: TRBJ2-3
V: TRBV4-2
D: .
DNA: TGTGCCAGCAGCCAAGAGTTACCGACTATCACAGATACGCAGTATTTT
CDR3: CASSQELPTITDTQYF

size: .
J: TRBJ2-1
V: TRBV5-1
D: .
DNA: TGCGCCAGCAGCTTTCTAGCGAGTGAAGGCAATGAGCAGTTCTTC
CDR3: CASSFLASEGNEQFF

size: .
J: TRBJ2-1
V: TRBV11-1
D: TRBD2
DNA: TGTGCCAGCAGCTTATATCTAGCGGGGACCTACAATGAGCAGTTCTTC
CDR3: CASSLYLAGTYNEQFF

size: once
J: TRBJ2-7
V: TRBV14
D: .
DNA: TGTGCCAGCAGCCAAGGGTTCCCCCAGGGCTACTCCTACGAGCAGTACTTC
CDR3: CASSQGFPQGYSYEQYF

size: .
J: TRBJ2-5
V: TRBV7-2
D: .
DNA: TGTGCCAGCAGCGACCAAGAGACCCAGTACTTC
CDR3: CASSDQETQYF

size: once
J: TRBJ2-1
V: TRBV6-6
D: .
DNA: TGTGCCAGCAGTTGGGACTCCCAAATTAAGTTCTTC
CDR3: CASSWDSQIKFF

size: .
J: TRBJ1-1
V: TRBV18
D: .
DNA: TGTGCCAGCTCACCCTACAGAGCACAATACACTGAAGCTTTCTTT
CDR3: CASSPYRAQYTEAFF

size: .
J: TRBJ1-1
V: TRBV25-1
D: .
DNA: TGTGCCAGCAGTGAAGCCCAGGCGCCTATTAACACTGAAGCTTTCTTT
CDR3: CASSEAQAPINTEAFF

size: .
J: TRBJ2-1
V: TRBV30
D: .
DNA: TGTGCCTGGACGTTCCATCTGGGTGAGCAGTTCTTC
CDR3: CAWTFHLGEQFF

size: .
J: TRBJ2-7
V: TRBV7-2
D: .
DNA: TGTGCCACCCGGGGCGGCACCTACGAGCAGTACTTC
CDR3: CATRGGTYEQYF

size: .
J: TRBJ2-7
V: TRBV6-6
D: .
DNA: TGTGCCAGCAGTTTTGGGAGCGGCTCCTACGAGCAGTACTTC
CDR3: CASSFGSGSYEQYF

size: .
J: TRBJ1-2
V: TRBV27
D: .
DNA: TGTGCCAGCAGTTTATCCGAAACCGGGGGACGAGGTGGCTACACCTTC
CDR3: CASSLSETGGRGGYTF